This TCR beta chain appears in the sequencing data of a study of cytomegalovirus exposure and HLA in healthy donors. Study results and caveats: The classifier reportedly diagnosed cytomegalovirus status with high sensitivity and specificity.

With 60 Vbeta and 13 Jbeta primers, the PCR was carried out. Sequenced by immunoSEQ multiplex PCR; TCRdb stores in-frame clones only, minus some. Its listing shows under 200,000 clones. Germline assignment: CDR1 MNHEY and CDR2 SVGAGI. The CDR3 covers 8 residues. As regards this clone: What it binds is not known.

The sequenced material came from PBMCs. This chain uses TRBV6-5 with TRBJ2-5; D unclear. Judging by the DNA end, TRBJ2-7 fits better; the J call may be wrong. The receptor comes from a woman between 18 and 29 years old in good health and CMV-seropositive. The CDR3 here is CARCEQYF. The CDR3 DNA is TGTGCCAGGTGCGAGCAGTACTTC.